This entry lists 26 T cell receptor beta chains sequenced from one sample in a study of blood T cell repertoires in COVID-19. The assay was immunoSEQ multiplex PCR, and TCRdb's table has in-frame clones only and misses some. The sample shows 75,000 to 100,000 clones, around 80% of them seen only once. The sequenced sample was peripheral blood. Receptor source: a man aged 70 or older with acute or convalescent COVID-19.

This sequence joins TRBV27 and TRBJ2-7; D not certain. Germline CDR1 is MNHEY and CDR2 is SMNVEV (reference sequence). The V and J ends lost 6 bases and 0 bases respectively, with 12 bases between them. CDR3 size: 14 residues. Written as DNA, the CDR3 is TGTGCCAGCAGAGACACGGTGAGCTCCTACGAGCAGTACTTC. It is translated as CASRDTVSSYEQYF.

The J gene is TRBJ1-2, the V gene TRBV12-3 or TRBV12-4; 7 bases align to TRBD1. J lost 5 bases, V lost 6 bases, and 6 bases had no gene match. This CDR3 region has 13 residues. In nucleotides, the CDR3 is TGTGCCAGCAGCCAACGGGACAGTTATGGCTACACCTTC. Amino acids: CASSQRDSYGYTF.

The chain is built from TRBV5-6 and TRBJ2-3; 12 nucleotides line up with TRBD2. V shed 0 bases, J shed 4 bases, and the junction held 0 bases outside the gene matches. The CDR3 length is 15 residues. Germline loops: CDR1 SGHDT, CDR2 YYEEEE. This CDR3 reads CASSLGLAGADTQYF. The CDR3 DNA is TGTGCCAGCAGCTTGGGACTAGCGGGAGCAGATACGCAGTATTTT.

This chain connects TRBV14 to TRBJ2-7, with D perhaps TRBD1 (5 bases). V lost 3 bases to trimming and J lost 3 bases, with 9 bases between them. Per germline, CDR1 SGHDN and CDR2 FVKESK. CDR3 length: 13 amino acids. In nucleotides, the CDR3 is TGTGCCAGCAGCCACGGCAGGGTCTACGAGCAGTACTTC. Its protein is CASSHGRVYEQYF.

V usage is TRBV2 and J usage is TRBJ1-2; D unclear. Germline V gene lookup returns CDR1 SNHLY and CDR2 FYNNEI. The CDR3 spans 14 residues. Deletions cut 1 base from V and 4 bases from J, with 10 bases between. The DNA for the CDR3 is TGTGCCAGCAGTGAAGGAGCATCTATCTATGGCTACACCTTC. Its translation: CASSEGASIYGYTF.

This rearrangement joins TRBV29-1 to TRBJ1-3; D might be TRBD1 (6 bases). The CDR3 spans 13 residues. Germline CDR1 is SQVTM and CDR2 is ANQGSEA. The V end lost 7 bases, the J end lost 3 bases, and 13 bases lay between the germline ends. The CDR3: CSALQGFGNTIYF. CDR3 nucleotides: TGCAGCGCCCTACAGGGCTTTGGAAACACCATATATTTT. The full variable domain, rest sourced from reference TRBV29-1 and TRBJ1-3, is SAVISQKPSRDICQRGTSLTIQCQVDSQVTMMFWYRQQPGQSLTLIATANQGSEATYESGFVIDKFPISRPNLTFSTLTVSNMSPEDSSIYLCSALQGFGNTIYFGEGSWLTVV.

The chain uses TRBV6-5 and TRBJ2-5, with a tentative D call TRBD2 (6 bases). There are 15 residues in the CDR3. Germline CDR1 reads MNHEY; CDR2 reads SVGAGI. The V end lost 5 bases, the J end lost 0 bases, and 13 bases lay between the germline ends. Here the CDR3 DNA reads TGTGCCAGCAGTCCGTTGGGGGGTTACCAAGAGACCCAGTACTTC. Amino acids: CASSPLGGYQETQYF.

The rearrangement uses TRBV29-1 and TRBJ1-4; possibly TRBD1 for D (6 bases). Germline assignment: CDR1 SQVTM and CDR2 ANQGSEA. The germline V and J ends were trimmed by 4 bases and 8 bases, with 14 bases remaining between them. This CDR3 is 13 amino acids long. The DNA of the CDR3 is TGCAGCGTTGTTGAGGGGGATGGGGAAAAACTGTTTTTT. Its translation is CSVVEGDGEKLFF.

The V call is TRBV11-3, the J call TRBJ2-1; 12 positions match TRBD2. Losses at the gene ends were 3 bases for V and 0 bases for J; bases not matched to a gene: 3. Germline assignment: CDR1 SGHNT and CDR2 YENEEA. The CDR3 totals 17 residues. CDR3 nucleotides: TGTGCCAGCAGCTTGACTAGCGGGAGTAGCTCCTACAATGAGCAGTTCTTC. Translating it yields CASSLTSGSSSYNEQFF.

There are a few counts of this clone. The V gene is TRBV9, the J gene TRBJ2-1; tentative D call: TRBD2 (6 bases). Germline assignment: CDR1 SGDLS and CDR2 YYNGEE. This CDR3 is 16 amino acids long. Between the trimmed V and J ends, which lost 0 bases and 1 base, there was a span of 11 bases. The CDR3 sequence is CASSVVGGISYNEQFF. The CDR3, as DNA: TGTGCCAGCAGCGTAGTGGGCGGGATATCCTACAATGAGCAGTTCTTC.

This clone has only one observation. V is TRBV11-2 and J is TRBJ1-2; TRBD1 matches at 7 bases. V shed 0 bases, J shed 7 bases, and the junction held 14 bases outside the gene matches. CDR3 length: 17 amino acids. From germline, CDR1 is SGHAT and CDR2 FQNNGV. This CDR3 is CASSLDYGVGRGVGYTF. The DNA of the CDR3 is TGTGCCAGCAGCTTAGATTACGGCGTCGGCAGGGGGGTTGGCTACACCTTC.

This chain uses TRBV27 with TRBJ2-6; D may be TRBD2 (5 bases). The CDR3 runs 15 residues. The V end was cut by 3 bases, the J end by 2 bases, with 8 bases between. From germline, CDR1 is MNHEY and CDR2 SMNVEV (reference sequence). CDR3: CASSFEGTGANVLTF. DNA for the CDR3: TGTGCCAGCAGTTTTGAGGGCACTGGGGCCAACGTCCTGACTTTC.

This rearrangement joins TRBV5-1 to TRBJ2-7; D is perhaps TRBD1 (6 bases). V lost 4 bases to trimming and J lost 4 bases, with 15 bases between them. CDR1 and CDR2 from the germline V gene are SGHRS and YFSETQ. This CDR3 spans 14 amino acids. The CDR3 is CASSVQGVVYEQYF. CDR3 nucleotides: TGCGCCAGCAGCGTACAGGGAGTTGTTTACGAGCAGTACTTC.

In nucleotides, the CDR3 is TGTGCCAGCAGTCCTTCTAGGGGCTCCTACAATGAGCAGTTCTTC. Translated: CASSPSRGSYNEQFF. The rearrangement uses TRBV27 and TRBJ2-1; a weak D match, TRBD1 (5 bases). The CDR3 runs to 15 residues. Deletions cut 5 bases from V and 0 bases from J, with 11 bases between. Germline CDR1 is MNHEY and CDR2 is SMNVEV (reference sequence).

This chain links TRBV10-3 with TRBJ1-2; TRBD1 agrees at 7 bases. J gave up 3 bases and V 7 bases, and 8 bases lay outside the gene matches. CDR1 is ENHRY, CDR2 SYGVKD, per germline. This CDR3 has 14 amino acids. This CDR3 is CAITRQGGYYGYTF. CDR3 sequence (DNA): TGTGCCATCACCAGACAGGGAGGCTACTATGGCTACACCTTC.

In this sample, this clone turned up many times. The chain carries TRBV10-3 and TRBJ2-7; 9 bases are shared with TRBD1. The CDR3 covers 14 residues. The junction had 7 bases not matched to a gene; V was cut back by 6 bases and J by 4 bases. Germline V gene lookup returns CDR1 ENHRY and CDR2 SYGVKD. The chain's CDR3 is CAIRMTGGEYEQYF. As DNA, the CDR3 is TGTGCCATCAGGATGACAGGGGGTGAATACGAGCAGTACTTC.

The CDR3 DNA reads as TGTGCCAGCAGACCACGGAGGCAGCCGAAGGGTTCACCCCTCCACTTT. Its protein product is CASRPRRQPKGSPLHF. The V call is TRBV5-6, the J call TRBJ1-6, with D hard to call. The germline V and J ends were trimmed by 5 bases and 9 bases, with 21 bases remaining between them. The CDR3 consists of 16 residues. Germline V lookup: CDR1 SGHDT, CDR2 YYEEEE.

A few counts support this clone. The chain links TRBV27 to TRBJ2-3; TRBD2 matches 14 bases. The V segment lost 5 bases and the J segment 4 bases; nucleotides outside the gene matches: 8. Germline CDR1 reads MNHEY; CDR2 reads SMNVEV (reference sequence). The CDR3 has 17 amino acids. CDR3 nucleotides: TGTGCCAGCAGTCCGGGGACTAGCGGGAGAGTGGCAGATACGCAGTATTTT. Translation: CASSPGTSGRVADTQYF.

The genes are TRBV19 and TRBJ2-5; TRBD1 is a possible D gene (5 bases). Germline CDR1 reads LNHDA; CDR2 reads SQIVND (reference sequence). The CDR3 length is 16 residues. Trimming stripped 3 bases from V and 3 bases from J, with 17 bases between. The CDR3: CASSIRPGMGEETQYF. DNA for the CDR3: TGTGCCAGTAGTATTCGGCCAGGGATGGGTGAAGAGACCCAGTACTTC.

The chain carries TRBV30 and TRBJ2-7, with TRBD1 matching over 7 bases. V was clipped by 3 bases and J by 3 bases; unmatched bases: 5. CDR1 and CDR2 from the germline V gene are GTSNPN and SVGIG (reference sequence). The CDR3 has 13 residues. CDR3 in amino acids: CAWRRTGYYEQYF. CDR3 in DNA: TGTGCCTGGAGGAGGACAGGCTACTACGAGCAGTACTTC. Full variable domain (outside the CDR3, taken from reference TRBV30 and TRBJ2-7): SQTIHQWPATLVQPVGSPLSLECTVEGTSNPNLYWYRQAAGRGLQLLFYSVGIGQISSEVPQNLSASRPQDRQFILSSKKLLLSDSGFYLCAWRRTGYYEQYFGPGTRLTVT.

This clone has more than one count but fewer than ten. V and J are TRBV14 and TRBJ2-7; 9 bases are shared with TRBD1. Per germline, CDR1 SGHDN and CDR2 FVKESK. The CDR3 has 14 residues. V was clipped by 4 bases and J by 5 bases; unmatched bases: 6. CDR3 sequence reads: CASSLGQGFNEQYF. The CDR3 DNA reads as TGTGCCAGCAGCCTCGGACAGGGGTTTAACGAGCAGTACTTC.

This chain uses TRBV9 with TRBJ2-1; 8 positions agree with TRBD1. The CDR3 length is 14 residues. The V gene end was trimmed by 3 bases and the J gene end by 2 bases; junction bases not matched to a gene: 1. Per the germline V gene, CDR1 is SGDLS and CDR2 is YYNGEE. DNA of the CDR3: TGTGCCAGCAGCGGGGGACAGGCCTACAATGAGCAGTTCTTC. This gives the protein CASSGGQAYNEQFF.

Of note for this clone: An end of the junction differs from the germline gene, which may be a read error. The V and J genes are TRBV3-1 (or the pseudogene TRBV3-2) and TRBJ2-1; a weak D match, TRBD2 (6 bases). This CDR3 contains 13 residues. Germline CDR1 and CDR2: LGHDT and YNNKEL (reference sequence). Here the CDR3 reads CASSQDLARSLIF. In DNA, the CDR3 is TGTGCCAGCAGCCAAGATCTAGCGAGGTCCTTGATCTTC.

The gene calls are TRBV5-1 and TRBJ2-1; TRBD1 matches 9 bases. With 0 bases clipped from V and 5 bases from J, the junction kept 3 bases outside the gene matches. The CDR3 consists of 15 residues. Per germline, CDR1 SGHRS and CDR2 YFSETQ. CDR3 loop: CASSLGQGDHNEQFF. For the CDR3, the DNA is TGCGCCAGCAGCTTGGGACAGGGGGACCACAATGAGCAGTTCTTC.

The chain recombines TRBV6-5 with TRBJ1-2; D remains unclear. The germline V gene encodes CDR1 MNHEY and CDR2 SVGAGI. V lost 8 bases, J lost 4 bases, and 17 bases lay in between. The CDR3 totals 14 residues. As DNA, the CDR3 is TGTGCCAGCCACTTCCTTCTTTTCCCCTATGGCTACACCTTC. This encodes CASHFLLFPYGYTF.

The chain recombines TRBV29-1 with TRBJ2-3; TRBD2 matches at 12 bases. Per germline, CDR1 SQVTM and CDR2 ANQGSEA. The CDR3 runs 13 residues. Trimming removed 8 bases from V and 3 bases from J; junction bases left unmatched: 3. The CDR3 spells CSLTSGRTDTQYF. In DNA, the CDR3 is TGCAGCCTGACTAGCGGGAGAACAGATACGCAGTATTTT.